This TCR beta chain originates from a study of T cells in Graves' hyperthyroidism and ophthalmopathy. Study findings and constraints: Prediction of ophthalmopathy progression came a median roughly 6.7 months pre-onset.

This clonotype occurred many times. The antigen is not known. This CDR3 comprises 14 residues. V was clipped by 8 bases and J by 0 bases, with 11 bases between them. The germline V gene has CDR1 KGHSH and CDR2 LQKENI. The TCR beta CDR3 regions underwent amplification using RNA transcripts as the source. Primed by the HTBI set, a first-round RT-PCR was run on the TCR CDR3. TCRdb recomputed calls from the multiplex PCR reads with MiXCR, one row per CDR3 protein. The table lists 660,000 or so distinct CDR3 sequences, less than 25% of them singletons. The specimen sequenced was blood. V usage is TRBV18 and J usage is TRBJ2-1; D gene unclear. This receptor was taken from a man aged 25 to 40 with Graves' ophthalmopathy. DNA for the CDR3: TGTGCCAGCAGCCAACCGGGCTCCTACAATGAGCAGTTCTTC. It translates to CASSQPGSYNEQFF.